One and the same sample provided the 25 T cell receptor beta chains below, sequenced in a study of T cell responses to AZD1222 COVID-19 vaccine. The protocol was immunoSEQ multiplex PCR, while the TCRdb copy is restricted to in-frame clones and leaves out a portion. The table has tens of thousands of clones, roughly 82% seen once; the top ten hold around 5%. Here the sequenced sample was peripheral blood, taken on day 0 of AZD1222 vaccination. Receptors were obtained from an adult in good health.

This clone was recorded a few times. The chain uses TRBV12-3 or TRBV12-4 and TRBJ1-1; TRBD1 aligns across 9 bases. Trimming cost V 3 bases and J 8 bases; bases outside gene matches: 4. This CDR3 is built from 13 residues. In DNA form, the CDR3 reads TGTGCCAGCAGTTTTACAGGGGGCGGAGAAGCTTTCTTT. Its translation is CASSFTGGGEAFF.

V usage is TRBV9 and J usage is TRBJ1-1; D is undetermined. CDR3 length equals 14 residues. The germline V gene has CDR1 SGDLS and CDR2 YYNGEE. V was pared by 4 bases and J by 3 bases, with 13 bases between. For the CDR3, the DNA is TGTGCCAGCAGCTCATACGCGGGCGACACTGAAGCTTTCTTT. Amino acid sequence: CASSSYAGDTEAFF.

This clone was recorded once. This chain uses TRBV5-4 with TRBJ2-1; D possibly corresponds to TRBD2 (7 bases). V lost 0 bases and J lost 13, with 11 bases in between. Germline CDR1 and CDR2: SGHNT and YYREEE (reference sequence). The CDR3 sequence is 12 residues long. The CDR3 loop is CASSLVGGPQFF. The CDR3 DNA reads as TGTGCCAGCAGCTTGGTGGGGGGGCCTCAGTTCTTC.

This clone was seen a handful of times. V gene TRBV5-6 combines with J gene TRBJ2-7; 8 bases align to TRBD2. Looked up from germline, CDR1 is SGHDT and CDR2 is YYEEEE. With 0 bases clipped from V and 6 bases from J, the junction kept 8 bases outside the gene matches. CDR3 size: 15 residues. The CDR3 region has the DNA TGTGCCAGCAGCTTGGATGCCGGGGGGGCGGTCGAGCAGTACTTC. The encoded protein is CASSLDAGGAVEQYF.

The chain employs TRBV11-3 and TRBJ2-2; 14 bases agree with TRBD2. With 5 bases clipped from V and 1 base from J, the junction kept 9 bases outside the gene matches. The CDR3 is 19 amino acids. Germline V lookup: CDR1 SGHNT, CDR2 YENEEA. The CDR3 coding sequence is TGTGCCAGCAGCCCCGGACTAGCGGGGGGTCCGCGGAACACCGGGGAGCTGTTTTTT. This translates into CASSPGLAGGPRNTGELFF.

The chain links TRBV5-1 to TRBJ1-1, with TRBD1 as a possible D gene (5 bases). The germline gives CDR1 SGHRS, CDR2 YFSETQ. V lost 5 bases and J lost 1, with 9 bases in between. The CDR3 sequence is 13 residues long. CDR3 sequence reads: CASRPGPNTEAFF. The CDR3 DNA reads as TGCGCCAGCAGACCGGGGCCGAACACTGAAGCTTTCTTT. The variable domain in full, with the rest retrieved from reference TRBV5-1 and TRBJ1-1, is KAGVTQTPRYLIKTRGQQVTLSCSPISGHRSVSWYQQTPGQGLQFLFEYFSETQRNKGNFPGRFSGRQFSNSRSEMNVSTLELGDSALYLCASRPGPNTEAFFGQGTRLTVV.

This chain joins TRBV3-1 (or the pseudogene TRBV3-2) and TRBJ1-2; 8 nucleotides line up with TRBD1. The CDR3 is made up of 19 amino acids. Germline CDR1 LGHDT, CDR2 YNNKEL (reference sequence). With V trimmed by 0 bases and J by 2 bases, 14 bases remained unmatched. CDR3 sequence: CASSQDTPARGQENYGYTF. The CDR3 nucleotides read TGTGCCAGCAGCCAAGATACCCCGGCCCGGGGACAGGAGAACTATGGCTACACCTTC.

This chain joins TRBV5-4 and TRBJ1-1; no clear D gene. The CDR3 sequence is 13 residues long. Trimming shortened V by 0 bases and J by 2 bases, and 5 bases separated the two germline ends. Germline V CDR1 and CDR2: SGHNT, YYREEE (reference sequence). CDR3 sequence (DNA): TGTGCCAGCAGCTTGGACAGAAACACTGAAGCTTTCTTT. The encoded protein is CASSLDRNTEAFF. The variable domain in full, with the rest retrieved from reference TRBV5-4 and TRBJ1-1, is ETGVTQSPTHLIKTRGQQVTLRCSSQSGHNTVSWYQQALGQGPQFIFQYYREEENGRGNFPPRFSGLQFPNYSSELNVNALELDDSALYLCASSLDRNTEAFFGQGTRLTVV.

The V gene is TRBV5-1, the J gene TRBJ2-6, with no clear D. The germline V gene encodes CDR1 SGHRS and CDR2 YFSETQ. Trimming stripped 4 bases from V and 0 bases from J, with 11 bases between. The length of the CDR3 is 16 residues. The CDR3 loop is CASSPGPLSGANVLTF. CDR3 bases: TGCGCCAGCAGCCCAGGACCGCTCTCTGGGGCCAACGTCCTGACTTTC.

CDR3 DNA: TGTGCCAGTAGTATAGCGGCCGCAACTTCTGGAAACACCATATATTTT. The encoded protein is CASSIAAATSGNTIYF. J is TRBJ1-3 and V is TRBV19; D uncertain. CDR1 is LNHDA and CDR2 is SQIVND in the germline V gene (reference sequence). The CDR3 loop spans 16 amino acids. Deletions cut 1 base from V and 1 base from J, with 11 bases between.

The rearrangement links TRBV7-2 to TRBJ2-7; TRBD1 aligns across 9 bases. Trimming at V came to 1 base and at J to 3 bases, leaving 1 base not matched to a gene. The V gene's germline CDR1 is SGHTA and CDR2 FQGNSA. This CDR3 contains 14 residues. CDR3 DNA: TGTGCCAGCAGCTTAGGACAGGGGGGCTACGAGCAGTACTTC. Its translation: CASSLGQGGYEQYF.

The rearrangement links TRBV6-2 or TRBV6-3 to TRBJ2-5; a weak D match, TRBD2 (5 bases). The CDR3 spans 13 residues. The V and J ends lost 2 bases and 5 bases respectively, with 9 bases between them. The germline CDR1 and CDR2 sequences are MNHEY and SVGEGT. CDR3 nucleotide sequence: TGTGCCAGCAGTTACCGAGCGGTGGAGACCCAGTACTTC. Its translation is CASSYRAVETQYF.

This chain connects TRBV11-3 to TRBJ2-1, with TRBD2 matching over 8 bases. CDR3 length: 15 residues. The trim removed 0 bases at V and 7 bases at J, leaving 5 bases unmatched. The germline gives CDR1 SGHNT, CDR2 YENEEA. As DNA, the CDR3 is TGTGCCAGCAGCTTAGAAGCGGGGGTTGAGAATGAGCAGTTCTTC. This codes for CASSLEAGVENEQFF.

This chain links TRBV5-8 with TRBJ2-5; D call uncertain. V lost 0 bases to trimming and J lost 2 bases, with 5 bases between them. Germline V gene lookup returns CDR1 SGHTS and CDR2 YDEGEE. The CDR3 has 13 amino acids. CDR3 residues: CASSLDPQETQYF. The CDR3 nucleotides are TGTGCCAGCAGCTTGGACCCTCAAGAGACCCAGTACTTC.

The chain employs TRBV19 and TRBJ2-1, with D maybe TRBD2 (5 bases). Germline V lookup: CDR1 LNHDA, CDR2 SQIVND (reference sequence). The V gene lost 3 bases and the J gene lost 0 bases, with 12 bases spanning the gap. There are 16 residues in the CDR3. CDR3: CASSMASFSSYNEQFF. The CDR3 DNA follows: TGTGCCAGTAGTATGGCTAGCTTTAGCTCCTACAATGAGCAGTTCTTC. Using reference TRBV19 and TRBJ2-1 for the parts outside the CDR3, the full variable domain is DGGITQSPKYLFRKEGQNVTLSCEQNLNHDAMYWYRQDPGQGLRLIYYSQIVNDFQKGDIAEGYSVSREKKESFPLTVTSAQKNPTAFYLCASSMASFSSYNEQFFGPGTRLTVL.

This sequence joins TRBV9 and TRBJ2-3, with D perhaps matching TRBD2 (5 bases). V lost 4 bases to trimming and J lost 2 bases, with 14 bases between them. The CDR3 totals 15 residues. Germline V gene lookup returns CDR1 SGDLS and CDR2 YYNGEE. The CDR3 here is CASSPRPDSTDTQYF. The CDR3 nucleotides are TGTGCCAGCAGCCCTAGGCCGGACTCCACAGATACGCAGTATTTT.

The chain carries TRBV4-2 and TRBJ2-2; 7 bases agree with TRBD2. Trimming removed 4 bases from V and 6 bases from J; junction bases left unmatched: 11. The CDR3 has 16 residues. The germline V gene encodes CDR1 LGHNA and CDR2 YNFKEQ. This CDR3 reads CASSREATSEAGELFF. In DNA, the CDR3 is TGTGCCAGCAGCCGAGAGGCCACTAGCGAAGCCGGGGAGCTGTTTTTT.

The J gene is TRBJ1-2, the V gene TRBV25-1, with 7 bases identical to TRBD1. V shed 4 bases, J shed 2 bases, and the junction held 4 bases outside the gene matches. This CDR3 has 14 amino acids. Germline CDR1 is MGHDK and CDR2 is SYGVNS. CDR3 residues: CASSAPGQNYGYTF. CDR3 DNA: TGTGCCAGCAGTGCTCCGGGACAGAACTATGGCTACACCTTC.

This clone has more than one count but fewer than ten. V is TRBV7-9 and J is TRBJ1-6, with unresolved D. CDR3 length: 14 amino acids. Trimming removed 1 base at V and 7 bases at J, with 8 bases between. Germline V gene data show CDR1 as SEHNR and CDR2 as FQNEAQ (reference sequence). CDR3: CASSLGGLNSPLHF. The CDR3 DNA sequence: TGTGCCAGCAGCTTAGGAGGCCTGAATTCACCCCTCCACTTT. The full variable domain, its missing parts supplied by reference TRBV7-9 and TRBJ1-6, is DTGVSQNPRHKITKRGQNVTFRCDPISEHNRLYWYRQTLGQGPEFLTYFQNEAQLEKSRLLSDRFSAERPKGSFSTLEIQRTEQGDSAMYLCASSLGGLNSPLHFGNGTRLTVT.

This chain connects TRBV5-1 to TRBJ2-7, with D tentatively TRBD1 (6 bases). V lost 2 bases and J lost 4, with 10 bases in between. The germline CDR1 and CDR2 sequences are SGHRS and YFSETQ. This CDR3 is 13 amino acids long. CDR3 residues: CASSFQGNYEQYF. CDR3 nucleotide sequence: TGCGCCAGCAGCTTCCAGGGGAATTACGAGCAGTACTTC.

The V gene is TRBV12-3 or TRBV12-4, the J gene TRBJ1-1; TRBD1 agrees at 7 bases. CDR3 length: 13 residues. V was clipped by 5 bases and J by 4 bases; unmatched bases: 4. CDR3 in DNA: TGTGCCAGCAGTATGACAGGGACCACTGAAGCTTTCTTT. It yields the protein CASSMTGTTEAFF.

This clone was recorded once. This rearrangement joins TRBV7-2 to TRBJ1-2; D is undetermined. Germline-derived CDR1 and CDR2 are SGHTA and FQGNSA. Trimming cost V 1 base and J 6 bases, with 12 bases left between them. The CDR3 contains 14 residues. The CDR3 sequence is CASSLVSGWDGYTF. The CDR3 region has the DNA TGTGCCAGCAGCTTAGTATCAGGATGGGATGGCTACACCTTC.

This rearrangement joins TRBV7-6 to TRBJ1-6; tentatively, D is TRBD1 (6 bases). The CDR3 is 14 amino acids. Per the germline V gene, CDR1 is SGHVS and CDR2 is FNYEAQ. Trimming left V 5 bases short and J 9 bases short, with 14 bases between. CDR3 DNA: TGTGCCAGCAGCCGACAGGAGGATGGTTCACCCCTCCACTTT. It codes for CASSRQEDGSPLHF.

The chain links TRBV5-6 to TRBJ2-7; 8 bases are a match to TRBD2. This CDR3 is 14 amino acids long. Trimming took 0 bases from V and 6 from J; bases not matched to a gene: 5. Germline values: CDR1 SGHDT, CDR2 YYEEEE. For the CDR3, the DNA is TGTGCCAGCAGCTTGGGACTAGCGAGGGGCGAGCAGTACTTC. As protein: CASSLGLARGEQYF.

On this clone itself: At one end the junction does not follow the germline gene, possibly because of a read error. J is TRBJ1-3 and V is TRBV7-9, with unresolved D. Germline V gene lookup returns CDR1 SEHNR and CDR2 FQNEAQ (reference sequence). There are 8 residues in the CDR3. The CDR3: CASSPGIF. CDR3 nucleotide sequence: TGTGCCAGCAGCCCCGGGATATTT.